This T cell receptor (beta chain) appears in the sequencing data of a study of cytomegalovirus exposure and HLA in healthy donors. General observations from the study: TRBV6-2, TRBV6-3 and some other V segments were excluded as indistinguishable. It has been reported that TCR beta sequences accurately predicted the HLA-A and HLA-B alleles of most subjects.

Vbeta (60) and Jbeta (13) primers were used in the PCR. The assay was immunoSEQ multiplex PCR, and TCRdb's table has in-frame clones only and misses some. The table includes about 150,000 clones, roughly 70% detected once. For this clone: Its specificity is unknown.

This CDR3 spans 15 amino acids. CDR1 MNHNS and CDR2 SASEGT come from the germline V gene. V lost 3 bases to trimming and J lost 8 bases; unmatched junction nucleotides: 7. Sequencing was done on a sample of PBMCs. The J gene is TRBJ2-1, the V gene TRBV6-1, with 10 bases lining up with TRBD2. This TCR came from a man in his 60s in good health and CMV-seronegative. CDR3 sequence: CASSEVLAGGDEQFF. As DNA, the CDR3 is TGTGCCAGCAGTGAGGTATTAGCGGGGGGAGATGAGCAGTTCTTC.